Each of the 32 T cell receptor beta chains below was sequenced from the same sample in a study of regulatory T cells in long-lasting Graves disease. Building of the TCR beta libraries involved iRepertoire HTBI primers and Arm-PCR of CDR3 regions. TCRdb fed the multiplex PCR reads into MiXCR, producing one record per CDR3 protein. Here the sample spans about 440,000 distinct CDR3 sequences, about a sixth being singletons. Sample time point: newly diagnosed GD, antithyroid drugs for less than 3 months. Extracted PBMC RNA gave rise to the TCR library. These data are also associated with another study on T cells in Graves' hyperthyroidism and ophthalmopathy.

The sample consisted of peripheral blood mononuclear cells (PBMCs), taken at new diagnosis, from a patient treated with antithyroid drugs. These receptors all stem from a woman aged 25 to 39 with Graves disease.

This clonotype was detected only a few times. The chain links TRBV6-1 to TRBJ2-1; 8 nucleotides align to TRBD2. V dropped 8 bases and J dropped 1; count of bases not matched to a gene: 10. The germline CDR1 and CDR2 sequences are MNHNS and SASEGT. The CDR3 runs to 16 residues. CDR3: CASGNSGGISYNEQFF. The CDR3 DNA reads TGTGCCAGCGGGAATTCGGGGGGGATTTCCTACAATGAGCAGTTCTTC.

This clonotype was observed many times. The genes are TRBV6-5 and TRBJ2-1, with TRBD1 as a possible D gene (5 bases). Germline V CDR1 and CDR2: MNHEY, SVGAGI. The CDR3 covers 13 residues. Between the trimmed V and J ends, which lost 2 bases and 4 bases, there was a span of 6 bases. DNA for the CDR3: TGTGCCAGCAGTTACAGACAGTACAATGAGCAGTTCTTC. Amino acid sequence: CASSYRQYNEQFF.

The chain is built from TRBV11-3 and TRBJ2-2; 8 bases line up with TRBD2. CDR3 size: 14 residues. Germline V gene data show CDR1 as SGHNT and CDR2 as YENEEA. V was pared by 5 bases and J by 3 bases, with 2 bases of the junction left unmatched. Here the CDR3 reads CASSPREDTGELFF. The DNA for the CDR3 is TGTGCCAGCAGCCCGCGGGAGGACACCGGGGAGCTGTTTTTT.

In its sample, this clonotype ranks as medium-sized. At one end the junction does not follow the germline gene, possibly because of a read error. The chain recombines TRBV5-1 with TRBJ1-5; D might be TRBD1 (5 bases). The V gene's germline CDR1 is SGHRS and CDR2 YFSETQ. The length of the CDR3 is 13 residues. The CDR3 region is CASSYDSYQPQHF. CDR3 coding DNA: TGTGCCAGCAGCTACGACAGTTATCAGCCCCAGCATTTT.

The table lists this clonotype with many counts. The chain's CDR3 is CASSPRSEPNTEAFF. Here the CDR3 DNA reads TGTGCCAGCAGCCCTCGGTCAGAACCGAACACTGAAGCTTTCTTT. The chain has TRBV3-1 and TRBJ1-1; D call uncertain. The length of the CDR3 is 15 residues. Germline CDR1 is LGHDT and CDR2 is YNNKEL (reference sequence). Trimming left V 4 bases short and J 1 base short, with 13 bases between.

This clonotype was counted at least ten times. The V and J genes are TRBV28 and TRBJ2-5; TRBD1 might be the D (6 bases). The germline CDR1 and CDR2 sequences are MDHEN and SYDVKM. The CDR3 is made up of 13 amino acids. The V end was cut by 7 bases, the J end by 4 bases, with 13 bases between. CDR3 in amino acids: CASNAQGRETQYF. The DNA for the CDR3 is TGTGCCAGCAACGCACAGGGTCGAGAGACCCAGTACTTC. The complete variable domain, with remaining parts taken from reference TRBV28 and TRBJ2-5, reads DVKVTQSSRYLVKRTGEKVFLECVQDMDHENMFWYRQDPGLGLRLIYFSYDVKMKEKGDIPEGYSVSREKKERFSLILESASTNQTSMYLCASNAQGRETQYFGPGTRLLVL.

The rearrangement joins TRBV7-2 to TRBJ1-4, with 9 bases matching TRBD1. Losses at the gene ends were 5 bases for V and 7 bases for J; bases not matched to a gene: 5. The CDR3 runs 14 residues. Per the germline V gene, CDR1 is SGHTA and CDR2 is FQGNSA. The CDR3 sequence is CASSADRGFEKLFF. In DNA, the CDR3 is TGTGCCAGCAGCGCGGACAGGGGTTTTGAAAAACTGTTTTTT.

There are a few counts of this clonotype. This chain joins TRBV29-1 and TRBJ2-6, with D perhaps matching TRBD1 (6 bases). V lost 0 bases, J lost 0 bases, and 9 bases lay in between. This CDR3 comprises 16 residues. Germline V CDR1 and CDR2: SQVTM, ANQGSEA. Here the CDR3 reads CSVEERDTSGANVLTF. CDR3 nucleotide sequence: TGCAGCGTTGAAGAAAGGGACACCTCTGGGGCCAACGTCCTGACTTTC.

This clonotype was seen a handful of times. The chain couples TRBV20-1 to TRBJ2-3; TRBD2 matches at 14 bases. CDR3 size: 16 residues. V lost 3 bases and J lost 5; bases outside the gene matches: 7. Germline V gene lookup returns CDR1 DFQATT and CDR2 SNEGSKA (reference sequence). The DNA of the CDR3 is TGCAGTGCTAGGGGGACTAGCGGGAGATGGGGAGATACGCAGTATTTT. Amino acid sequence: CSARGTSGRWGDTQYF.

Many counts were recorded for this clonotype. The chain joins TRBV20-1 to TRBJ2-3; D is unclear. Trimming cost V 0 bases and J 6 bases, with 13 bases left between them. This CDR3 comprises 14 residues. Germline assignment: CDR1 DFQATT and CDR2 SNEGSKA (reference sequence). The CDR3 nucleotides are TGCAGTGCTAGAGATCGTGGGATGTGGGATACGCAGTATTTT. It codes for CSARDRGMWDTQYF.

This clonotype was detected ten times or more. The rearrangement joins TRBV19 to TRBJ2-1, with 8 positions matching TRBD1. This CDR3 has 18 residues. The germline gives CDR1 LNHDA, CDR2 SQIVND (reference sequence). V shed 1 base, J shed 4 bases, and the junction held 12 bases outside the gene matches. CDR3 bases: TGTGCCAGTAGTATAGTGGCAGGGGGCGCGTTGCGTTACAATGAGCAGTTCTTC. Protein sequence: CASSIVAGGALRYNEQFF.

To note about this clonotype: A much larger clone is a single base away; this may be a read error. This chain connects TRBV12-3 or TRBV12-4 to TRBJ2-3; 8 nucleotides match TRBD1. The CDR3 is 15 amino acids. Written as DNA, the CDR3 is TGTGCCAGCAGAGGAGGACAGGGTACCGCTTATACGCGGTATTTT. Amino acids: CASRGGQGTAYTRYF.

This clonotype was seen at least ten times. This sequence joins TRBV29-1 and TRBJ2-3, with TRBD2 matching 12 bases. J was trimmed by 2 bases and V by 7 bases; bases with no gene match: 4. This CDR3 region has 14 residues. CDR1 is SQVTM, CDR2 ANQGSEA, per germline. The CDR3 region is CSGTSGRFTDTQYF. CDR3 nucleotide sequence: TGCAGCGGAACTAGCGGGAGGTTCACAGATACGCAGTATTTT.

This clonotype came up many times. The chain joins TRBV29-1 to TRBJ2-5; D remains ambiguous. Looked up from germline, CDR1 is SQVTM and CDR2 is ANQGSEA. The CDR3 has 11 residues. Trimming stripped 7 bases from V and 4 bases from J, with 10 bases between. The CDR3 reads CSAGGVETQYF. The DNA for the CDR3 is TGCAGCGCCGGCGGAGTAGAGACCCAGTACTTC.

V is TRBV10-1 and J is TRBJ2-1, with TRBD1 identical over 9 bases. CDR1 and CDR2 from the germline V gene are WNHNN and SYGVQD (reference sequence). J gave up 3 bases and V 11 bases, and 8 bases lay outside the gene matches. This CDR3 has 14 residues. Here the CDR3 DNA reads TGCGCCGGCCCGGGACAGGGACTCTACAATGAGCAGTTCTTC. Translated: CAGPGQGLYNEQFF.

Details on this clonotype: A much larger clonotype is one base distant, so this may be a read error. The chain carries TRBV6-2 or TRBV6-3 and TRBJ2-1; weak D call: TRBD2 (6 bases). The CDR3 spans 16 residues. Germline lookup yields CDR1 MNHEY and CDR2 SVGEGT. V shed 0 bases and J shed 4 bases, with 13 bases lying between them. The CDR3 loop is CASSYSSLAAYNEQFF. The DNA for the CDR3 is TGTGCCAGCAGTTACTCCTCACTAGCTGCATACAATGAGCAGTTCTTC.

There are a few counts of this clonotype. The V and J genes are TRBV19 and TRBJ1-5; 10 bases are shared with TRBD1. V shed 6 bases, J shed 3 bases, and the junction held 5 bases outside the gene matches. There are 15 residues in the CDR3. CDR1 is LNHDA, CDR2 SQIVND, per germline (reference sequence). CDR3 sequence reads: CASRTGQGYNQPQHF. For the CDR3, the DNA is TGTGCCAGTAGAACGGGACAGGGGTACAATCAGCCCCAGCATTTT.

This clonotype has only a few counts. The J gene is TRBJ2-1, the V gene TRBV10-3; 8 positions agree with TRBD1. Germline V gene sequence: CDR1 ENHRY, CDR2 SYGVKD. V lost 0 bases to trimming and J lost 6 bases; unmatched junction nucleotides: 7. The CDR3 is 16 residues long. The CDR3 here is CAISESEIQGGNEQFF. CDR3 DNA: TGTGCCATCAGTGAGTCGGAAATACAGGGGGGCAATGAGCAGTTCTTC.

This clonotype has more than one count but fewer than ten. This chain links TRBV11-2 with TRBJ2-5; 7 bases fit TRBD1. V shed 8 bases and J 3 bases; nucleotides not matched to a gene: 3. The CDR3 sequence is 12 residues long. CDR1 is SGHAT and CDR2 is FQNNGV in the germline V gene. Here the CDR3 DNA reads TGTGCCAGCTGTACAGGGGAAGAGACCCAGTACTTC. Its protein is CASCTGEETQYF. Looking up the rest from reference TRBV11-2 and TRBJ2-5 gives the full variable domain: EAGVAQSPRYKIIEKRQSVAFWCNPISGHATLYWYQQILGQGPKLLIQFQNNGVVDDSQLPKDRFSAERLKGVDSTLKIQPAKLEDSAVYLCASCTGEETQYFGPGTRLLVL.

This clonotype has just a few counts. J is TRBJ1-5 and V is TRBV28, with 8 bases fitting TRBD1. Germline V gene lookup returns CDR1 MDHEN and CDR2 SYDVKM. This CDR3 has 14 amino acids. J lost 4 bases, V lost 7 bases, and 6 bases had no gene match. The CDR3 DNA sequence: TGTGCCAGCATCGACAGGGGAGGAAATCAGCCCCAGCATTTT. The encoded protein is CASIDRGGNQPQHF.

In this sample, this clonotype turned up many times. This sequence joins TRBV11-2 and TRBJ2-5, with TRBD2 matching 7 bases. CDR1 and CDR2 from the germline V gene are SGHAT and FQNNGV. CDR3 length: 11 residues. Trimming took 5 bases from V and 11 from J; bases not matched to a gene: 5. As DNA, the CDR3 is TGTGCCAGCAGCGCGCGGACTAGTCAGTACTTC. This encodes CASSARTSQYF.

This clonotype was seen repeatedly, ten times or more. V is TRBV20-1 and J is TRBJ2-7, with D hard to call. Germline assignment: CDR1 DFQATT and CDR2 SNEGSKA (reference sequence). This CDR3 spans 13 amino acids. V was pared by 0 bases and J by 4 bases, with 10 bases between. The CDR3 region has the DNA TGCAGTGCTAGAGAGAAGGGCTCTTACGAGCAGTACTTC. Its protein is CSAREKGSYEQYF.

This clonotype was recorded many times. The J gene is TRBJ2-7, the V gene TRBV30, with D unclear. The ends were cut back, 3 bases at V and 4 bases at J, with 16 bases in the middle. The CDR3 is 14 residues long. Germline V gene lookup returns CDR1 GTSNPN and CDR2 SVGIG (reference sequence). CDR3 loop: CAWRASQSNYEQYF. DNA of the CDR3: TGTGCCTGGAGGGCTTCCCAATCCAATTACGAGCAGTACTTC.

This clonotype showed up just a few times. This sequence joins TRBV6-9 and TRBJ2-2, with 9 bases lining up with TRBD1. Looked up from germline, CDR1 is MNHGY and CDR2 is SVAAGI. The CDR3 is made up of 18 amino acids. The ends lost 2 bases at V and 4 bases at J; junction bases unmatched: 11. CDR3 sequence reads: CASSYPTGTGPGTGELFF. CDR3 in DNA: TGTGCCAGCAGTTATCCCACCGGGACAGGGCCTGGCACCGGGGAGCTGTTTTTT.

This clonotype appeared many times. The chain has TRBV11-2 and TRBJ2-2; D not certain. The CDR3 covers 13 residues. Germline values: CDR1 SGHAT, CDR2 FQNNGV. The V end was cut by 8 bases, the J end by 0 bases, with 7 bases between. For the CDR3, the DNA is TGTGCCAGCCTCCGGTCGAACACCGGGGAGCTGTTTTTT. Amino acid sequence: CASLRSNTGELFF.

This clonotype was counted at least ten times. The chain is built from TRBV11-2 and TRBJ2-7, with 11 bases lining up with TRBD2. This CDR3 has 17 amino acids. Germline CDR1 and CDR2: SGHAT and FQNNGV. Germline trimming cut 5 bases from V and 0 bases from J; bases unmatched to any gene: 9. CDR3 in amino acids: CASSRRLAGTSSYEQYF. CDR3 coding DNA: TGTGCCAGCAGCCGACGACTAGCGGGAACTAGCTCCTACGAGCAGTACTTC. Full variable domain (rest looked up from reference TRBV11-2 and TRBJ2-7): EAGVAQSPRYKIIEKRQSVAFWCNPISGHATLYWYQQILGQGPKLLIQFQNNGVVDDSQLPKDRFSAERLKGVDSTLKIQPAKLEDSAVYLCASSRRLAGTSSYEQYFGPGTRLTVT.

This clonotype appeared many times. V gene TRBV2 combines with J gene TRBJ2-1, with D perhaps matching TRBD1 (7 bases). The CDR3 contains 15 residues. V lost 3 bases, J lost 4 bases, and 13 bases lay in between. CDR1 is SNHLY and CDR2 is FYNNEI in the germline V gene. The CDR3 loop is CASSEEGAGYNEQFF. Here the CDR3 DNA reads TGTGCCAGCAGTGAGGAGGGGGCGGGATACAATGAGCAGTTCTTC.

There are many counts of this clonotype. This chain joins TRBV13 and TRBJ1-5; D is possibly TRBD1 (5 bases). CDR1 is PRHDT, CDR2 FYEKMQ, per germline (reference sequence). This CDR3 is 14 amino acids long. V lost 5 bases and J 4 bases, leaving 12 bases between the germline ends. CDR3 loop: CASSPQGVNQPQHF. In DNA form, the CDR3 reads TGTGCCAGCAGCCCCCAAGGGGTTAATCAGCCCCAGCATTTT.

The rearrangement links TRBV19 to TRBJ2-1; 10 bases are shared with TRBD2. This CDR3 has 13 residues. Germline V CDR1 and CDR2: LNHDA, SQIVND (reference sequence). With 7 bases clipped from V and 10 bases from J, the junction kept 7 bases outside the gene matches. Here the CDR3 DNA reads TGTGCCAGTAATCTGATAGCGGGAGGCGAGCAGTTCTTC. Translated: CASNLIAGGEQFF.

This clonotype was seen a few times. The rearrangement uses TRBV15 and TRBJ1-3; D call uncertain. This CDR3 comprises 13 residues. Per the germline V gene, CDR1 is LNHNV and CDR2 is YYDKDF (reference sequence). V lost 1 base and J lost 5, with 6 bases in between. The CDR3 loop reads CATSRVERNTIYF. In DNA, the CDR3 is TGTGCCACCAGCAGAGTAGAAAGAAACACCATATATTTT.

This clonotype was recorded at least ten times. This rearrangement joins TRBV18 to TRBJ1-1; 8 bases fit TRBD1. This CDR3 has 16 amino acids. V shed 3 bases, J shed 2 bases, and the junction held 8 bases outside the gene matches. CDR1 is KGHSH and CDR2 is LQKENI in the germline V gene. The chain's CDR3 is CASSPVQGGDNTEAFF. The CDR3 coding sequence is TGTGCCAGCTCACCCGTACAGGGGGGGGATAACACTGAAGCTTTCTTT.

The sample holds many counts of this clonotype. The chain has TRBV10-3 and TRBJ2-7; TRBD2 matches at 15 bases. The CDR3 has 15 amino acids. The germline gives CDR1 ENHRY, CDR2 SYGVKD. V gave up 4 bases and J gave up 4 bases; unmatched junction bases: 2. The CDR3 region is CAISGGTSGRYEQYF. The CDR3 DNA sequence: TGTGCCATCAGTGGGGGGACTAGCGGGAGGTACGAGCAGTACTTC.